These T cell receptor beta chains were read from a single sample in a study of CD8 T cells in Susac syndrome. TCRdb passed the immunoSEQ multiplex PCR reads through MiXCR, listing each CDR3 protein once. Found here are about 200,000 distinct CDR3 sequences, 90% to 95% of them singletons; the top ten hold around 0.085%. The sequencing sample was made of CD4+ T cells from PBMCs. Receptors originate from a human donor with Susac syndrome. The conserved cysteine and the conserved F or W are not part of the CDR3 here. The listing skips clone size in some rows; elsewhere it reads once, few, many or a size class.

V: TRBV20-1; size: -; J: TRBJ1-1; CDR3: SARDGTVNTEAF
V: TRBV30; size: -; J: TRBJ2-1; CDR3: AWTSQGGGNEQF
V: TRBV28; size: -; J: TRBJ2-1; CDR3: ASGLGGINEQF
V: TRBV20-1; size: -; J: TRBJ2-5; CDR3: SAPTGSGETQY
V: TRBV28; size: -; J: TRBJ2-7; CDR3: ASSKAGIPYEQY
V: TRBV19; size: -; J: TRBJ2-1; CDR3: ASSPGQGGRNEQF
V: TRBV20-1; size: -; J: TRBJ2-3; CDR3: SARGSPTDTQY
V: TRBV15; size: -; J: TRBJ2-5; CDR3: ATSRPRTTFQETQY
V: TRBV11-1; size: -; J: TRBJ2-7; CDR3: ASSSRAPPGGEQY
V: TRBV11-2; size: -; J: TRBJ2-7; CDR3: ASSFTHEQY
V: TRBV2; size: once; J: TRBJ1-2; CDR3: ASSLRQGTNYGYT
V: TRBV5-6; size: -; J: TRBJ1-1; CDR3: ASSLVSSGGGAF
V: TRBV7-9; size: -; J: TRBJ1-4; CDR3: ASSVGQGNEKLF
V: TRBV18; size: -; J: TRBJ1-2; CDR3: ASSPKISQGRSFYGYT
V: TRBV20-1; size: -; J: TRBJ2-3; CDR3: SAPTGGDFTDTQY
V: TRBV20-1; size: -; J: TRBJ2-3; CDR3: SARAAASTDTQY
V: TRBV20-1; size: -; J: TRBJ2-7; CDR3: SARLGQGLYEQY
V: TRBV28; size: -; J: TRBJ1-5; CDR3: ASSLGGNSNQPQH
V: TRBV20-1; size: once; J: TRBJ1-3; CDR3: SATGGVRNTIY
V: TRBV6-2/TRBV6-3; size: -; J: TRBJ1-2; CDR3: ASRKGQGIDGYT
V: TRBV11-2; size: -; J: TRBJ2-4; CDR3: ASSLVAGAKNIQY
V: TRBV9; size: -; J: TRBJ2-3; CDR3: ASSVASPDTQY
V: TRBV5-1; size: -; J: TRBJ2-7; CDR3: ASSSFPSGSRSYEQY
V: TRBV2; size: -; J: TRBJ2-7; CDR3: ASREQGSQY
V: TRBV29-1; size: -; J: TRBJ2-1; CDR3: SAGSGRANEQF
V: TRBV12-3/TRBV12-4; size: -; J: TRBJ2-1; CDR3: ASRRRLADYNEQF
V: TRBV12-3/TRBV12-4; size: -; J: TRBJ1-1; CDR3: ASSFNRDRDLAF